The clone carrying this T cell receptor beta chain was seen at least ten times. As yet, its antigen is unknown. The sample originates from a study of T cells after yellow fever vaccination. General study results and limits: Compared with primary, the secondary response was weaker and peaked at day 5, not 15. The CD4 and CD8 compartments had a small share of their clonotypes in common.

Universal primer sites and UMIs were introduced during 5'RACE template-switching synthesis of TCR cDNA. TCRdb ran MiXCR on the 5' RACE reads and lists one entry per CDR3 protein. The table shows about 75,000 distinct CDR3 sequences, with around 7.8% occurring only once. The CDR3 runs to 12 residues. CDR1 is ENHRY, CDR2 SYGVKD, per germline. Trimming cost V 3 bases and J 6 bases, with 5 bases left between them. V is TRBV10-3 and J is TRBJ2-2; no definite D call. The sequence was collected from a man between 18 and 29 years old who received the YFV17D yellow fever vaccine. Sample: CD8+ T cells sorted from PBMCs, taken 10 days after the first yellow fever vaccination. The CDR3 reads CAISDSPGELFF. The CDR3, as DNA: TGTGCCATCAGTGACTCTCCCGGGGAGCTGTTTTTT.